Included here is one TCR beta chain sequence, with context. V lost 2 bases to trimming and J lost 9 bases, with 11 bases between them. There are 13 residues in the CDR3. Germline CDR1 reads LGHDT; CDR2 reads YNNKEL (reference sequence). As handled by the study authors: Quantification of nucleated cells was approximated via reference gene primer amplification. Generated by immunoSEQ multiplex PCR, the TCRdb table keeps only in-frame clones and is missing some. The V and J calls and the clone size are those of that table, but D and trimming were determined from the DNA. The table lists 200,000 or so clones, 80% to 85% of them singletons. The data stem from a study of blood T cell repertoires in COVID-19. Participants had their cohort set by participant-reported clinical history.

The source of this sequence is a man in his forties or fifties who had recovered from COVID-19. The sample taken for sequencing was PBMCs or T cells enriched from blood (not recorded which). The rearrangement links TRBV3-1 (or the pseudogene TRBV3-2) to TRBJ2-1, with D possibly being TRBD2 (6 bases). Here the CDR3 DNA reads TGTGCCAGCAGCCAACGACTAGATGGTGAGCAGTTCTTC. This sequence encodes CASSQRLDGEQFF.